Listed here is a single TCR beta chain. What it recognizes is unknown. V was pared by 6 bases and J by 6 bases, with 4 bases of the junction left unmatched. There are 13 residues in the CDR3. The germline V gene encodes CDR1 MNHEY and CDR2 SVGAGI. This record comes from a study of post-analysis software for immune sequencing data. Study-level background: Several disease courses (relapsing-remitting, secondary progressive and progressive-relapsing) of multiple sclerosis were included.

Libraries were made from TCR beta cDNA, and they carried unique molecular identifiers. One entry per CDR3 protein results from TCRdb running MiXCR on the PCR reads. The profile shows approximately 250,000 distinct CDR3 sequences, 36% of them singletons. Study-level findings and limits: Relative to controls, patients with multiple sclerosis showed significantly lower normalized Chao1 diversity. Compared with controls, patients had more of roughly five TRBV segments, including TRBV5-6, TRBV5-1 and TRBV20-1.

The sequenced sample was blood. The rearrangement uses TRBV6-5 and TRBJ2-2; the match to TRBD1 covers 7 bases. The receptor was derived from a girl between 10 and 17 years old with multiple sclerosis. CDR3 residues: CASRTGQSGELFF. The CDR3 nucleotides read TGTGCCAGCAGGACGGGACAGTCCGGGGAGCTGTTTTTT.